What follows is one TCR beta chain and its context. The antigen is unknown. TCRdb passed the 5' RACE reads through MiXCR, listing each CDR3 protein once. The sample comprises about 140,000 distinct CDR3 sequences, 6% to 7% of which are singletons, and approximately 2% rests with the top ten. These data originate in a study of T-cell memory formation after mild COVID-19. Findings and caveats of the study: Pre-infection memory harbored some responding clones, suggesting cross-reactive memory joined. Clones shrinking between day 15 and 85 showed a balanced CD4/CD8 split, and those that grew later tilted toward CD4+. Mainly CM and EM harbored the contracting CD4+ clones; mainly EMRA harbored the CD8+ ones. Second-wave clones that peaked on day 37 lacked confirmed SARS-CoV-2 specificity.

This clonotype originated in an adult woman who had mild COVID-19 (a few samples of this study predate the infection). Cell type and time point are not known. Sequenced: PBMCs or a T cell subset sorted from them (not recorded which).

The CDR3 spells CASRADLSGNTIYF. The CDR3 bases are TGTGCCAGCAGGGCAGACCTCTCTGGAAACACCATATATTTT. V is TRBV28 and J is TRBJ1-3; D gene ambiguous. The germline gives CDR1 MDHEN, CDR2 SYDVKM. V shed 6 bases and J shed 0 bases, with 9 bases lying between them. The CDR3 runs 14 residues.